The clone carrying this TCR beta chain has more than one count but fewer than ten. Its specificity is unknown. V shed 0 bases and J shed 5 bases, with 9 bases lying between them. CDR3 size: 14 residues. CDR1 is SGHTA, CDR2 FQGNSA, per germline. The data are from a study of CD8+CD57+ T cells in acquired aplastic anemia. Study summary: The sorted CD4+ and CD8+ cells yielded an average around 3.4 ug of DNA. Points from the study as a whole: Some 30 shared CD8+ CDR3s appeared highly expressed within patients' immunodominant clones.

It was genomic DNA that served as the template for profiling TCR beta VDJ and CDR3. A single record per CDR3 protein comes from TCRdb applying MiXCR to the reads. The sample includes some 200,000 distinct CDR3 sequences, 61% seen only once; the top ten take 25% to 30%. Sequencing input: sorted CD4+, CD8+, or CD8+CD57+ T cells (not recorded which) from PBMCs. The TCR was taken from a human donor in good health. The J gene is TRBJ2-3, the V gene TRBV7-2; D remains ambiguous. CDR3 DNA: TGTGCCAGCAGCTTAGCGGGGTCGGGAGATACGCAGTATTTT. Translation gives CASSLAGSGDTQYF.